Reported below is one T cell receptor (beta chain). The authors' processing: Amplifying reference gene primers gave estimates of nucleated cell counts. TCRdb's table, derived via immunoSEQ multiplex PCR, lists solely in-frame clones and lacks some. That table is the source of V, J and clone size, and D and trimming were worked out from the DNA. The sample records about 210,000 clones, about four fifths being singletons. The entry originates in a study of blood T cell repertoires in COVID-19. Study overall: The origin of the acute and convalescent COVID-19 samples was the United States, Italy and Spain.

CDR1 and CDR2 (germline): LNHDA, SQIVND (reference sequence). The CDR3 contains 16 residues. Trimming took 7 bases from V and 4 from J, leaving 19 bases between them. Source material: peripheral blood. The source of this sequence is a woman between 45 and 65 years old with active or convalescent COVID-19. The chain links TRBV19 to TRBJ2-2, with D possibly TRBD1 on 6 matching bases. The CDR3 sequence is CASNQGGRMATGELFF. The CDR3 coding sequence is TGTGCCAGTAATCAAGGGGGTCGTATGGCCACCGGGGAGCTGTTTTTT.